The T cell receptor beta chain under discussion was sequenced for a study of blood T cell repertoires in COVID-19. Whole-study context: Acute and convalescent COVID-19 samples came from the United States, Italy and Spain.

The J segment lost 5 bases and the V segment lost 3 bases, leaving 6 bases of the junction unmatched. Germline assignment: CDR1 GTSNPN and CDR2 SVGIG (reference sequence). This CDR3 region has 17 residues. Participants were placed into cohorts based on the clinical history they reported. Here immunoSEQ multiplex PCR was the method, and the copy in TCRdb shows in-frame clones only, minus some. The repertoire consists of approximately 400,000 clones, with about 89% occurring once and the leading ten covering approximately 1.3%. This chain links TRBV30 with TRBJ2-2; 16 nucleotides align to TRBD2. This sequence originates from a young man who had recovered from COVID-19. The sequencing input was PBMCs or T cells enriched from blood (not recorded which). CDR3 sequence: CAWSTGTSGGATGELFF. The CDR3 region has the DNA TGTGCCTGGAGCACCGGGACTAGCGGGGGGGCGACCGGGGAGCTGTTTTTT.